This T cell receptor beta chain was recovered during a study of T cells after somatic rescue of genetic block. Only in-frame clones appear in the TCRdb table, and some are missing; sequencing was by immunoSEQ multiplex PCR. The repertoire holds 68,000 or so clones, 80% to 95% seen once, with 2.5% to 3.5% in the top ten. Germline V gene lookup returns CDR1 SGHAT and CDR2 FQNNGV. The CDR3 has 15 residues. The sequence came from a man aged 35-49 years. Material for sequencing was peripheral blood mononuclear cells (PBMCs). The J gene is TRBJ2-5, the V gene TRBV11-2, with TRBD2 identical over 10 bases. The closer fit of TRBJ2-7 to the DNA end suggests the J call may be wrong. The DNA for the CDR3 is TGTGCCAGCAGCAACAGCGGGAGGGCCTTGTACGAGCAGTACTTC. Its translation is CASSNSGRALYEQYF.